Sequencing of this T cell receptor beta chain was carried out in a study of OX40 agonist ivuxolimab in advanced cancers. Study-wide findings and caveats: More expanded clones were seen, on average, in CD8+ T cells than in CD4+.

Method: immunoSEQ multiplex PCR; TCRdb's copy keeps in-frame clones and lacks some. The sample has tens of thousands of clones; about nine tenths are singletons. There are 15 residues in the CDR3. Germline lookup yields CDR1 SEHNR and CDR2 FQNEAQ (reference sequence). V shed 1 base, J shed 6 bases, and the junction held 7 bases outside the gene matches. Notes on this clone: Its specificity is unknown.

The rearrangement joins TRBV7-9 to TRBJ1-2; 8 bases are shared with TRBD1. The receptor comes from an adult with an advanced solid tumor such as melanoma, head and neck, liver or kidney cancer. The source material was CD4+ or CD8+ T cells sorted from blood, sampled in a trial of the OX40 agonist ivuxolimab. The CDR3 protein is CASSLGTGQEDGYTF. The CDR3 DNA sequence: TGTGCCAGCAGCTTAGGGACGGGACAGGAAGATGGCTACACCTTC.